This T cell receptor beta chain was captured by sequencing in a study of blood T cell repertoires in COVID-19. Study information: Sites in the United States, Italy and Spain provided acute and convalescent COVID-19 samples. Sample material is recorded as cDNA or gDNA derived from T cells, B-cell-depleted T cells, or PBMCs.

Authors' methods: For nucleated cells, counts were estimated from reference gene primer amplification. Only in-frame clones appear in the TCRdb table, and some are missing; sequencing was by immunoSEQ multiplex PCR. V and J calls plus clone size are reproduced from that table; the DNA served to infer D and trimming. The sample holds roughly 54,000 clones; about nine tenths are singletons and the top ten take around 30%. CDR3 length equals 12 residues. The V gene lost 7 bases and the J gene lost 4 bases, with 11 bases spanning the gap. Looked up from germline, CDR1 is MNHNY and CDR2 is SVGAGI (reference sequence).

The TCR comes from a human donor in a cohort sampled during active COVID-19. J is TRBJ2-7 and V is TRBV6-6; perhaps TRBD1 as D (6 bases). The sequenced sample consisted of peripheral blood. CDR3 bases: TGTGCCAGCACCGAGAGGGGGTACGAGCAGTACTTC. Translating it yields CASTERGYEQYF.